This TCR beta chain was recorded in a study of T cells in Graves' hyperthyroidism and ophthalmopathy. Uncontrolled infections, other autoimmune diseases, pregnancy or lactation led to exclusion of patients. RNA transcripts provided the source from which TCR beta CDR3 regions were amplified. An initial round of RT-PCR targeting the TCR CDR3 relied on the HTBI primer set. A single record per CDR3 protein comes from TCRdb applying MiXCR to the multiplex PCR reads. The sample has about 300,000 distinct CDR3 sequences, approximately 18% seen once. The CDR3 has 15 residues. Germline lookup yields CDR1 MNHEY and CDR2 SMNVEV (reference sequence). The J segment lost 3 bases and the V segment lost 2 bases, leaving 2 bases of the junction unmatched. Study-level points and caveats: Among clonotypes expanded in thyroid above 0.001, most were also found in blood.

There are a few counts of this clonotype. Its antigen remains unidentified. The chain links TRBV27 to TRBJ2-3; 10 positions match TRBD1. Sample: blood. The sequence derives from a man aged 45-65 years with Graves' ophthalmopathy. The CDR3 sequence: CASSLMDRGTDTQYF. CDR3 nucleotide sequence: TGTGCCAGCAGTTTAATGGACAGGGGGACAGATACGCAGTATTTT.